A single sample is the source of the 26 T cell receptor beta chains below, sequenced in a study of CD8 T cells in ankylosing spondylitis. A single record per CDR3 protein comes from TCRdb applying MiXCR to the 5' RACE reads. The sample holds around 120,000 distinct CDR3 sequences, about 13% seen once. The source material was blood, either unsorted or a sorted T cell fraction (not recorded which). The receptors come from a female donor with ankylosing spondylitis or in good health (not recorded which).

Points on this clonotype: A much larger clone is a single base away; this may be a read error. The chain combines TRBV5-1 with TRBJ1-6; D call uncertain. V shed 5 bases and J shed 12 bases, with 21 bases lying between them. This CDR3 has 15 residues. Germline V lookup: CDR1 SGHRS, CDR2 YFSETQ. The CDR3 loop is CASRLRVERQLPLHF. In nucleotides, the CDR3 is TGCGCCAGCAGGCTCCGGGTCGAAAGGCAATTACCCCTCCACTTT.

This clonotype was observed a handful of times. The CDR3 spells CASSKEEETQYF. The CDR3 region has the DNA TGCGCCAGCAGTAAGGAGGAAGAGACCCAGTACTTC. V gene TRBV5-1 combines with J gene TRBJ2-5; weak D call: TRBD2 (5 bases). V dropped 5 bases and J dropped 3 bases, with 8 bases sitting between them. Germline V gives CDR1 SGHRS, CDR2 YFSETQ. The CDR3 sequence is 12 residues long. The entire variable domain, with the rest obtained from reference TRBV5-1 and TRBJ2-5, is as follows: KAGVTQTPRYLIKTRGQQVTLSCSPISGHRSVSWYQQTPGQGLQFLFEYFSETQRNKGNFPGRFSGRQFSNSRSEMNVSTLELGDSALYLCASSKEEETQYFGPGTRLLVL.

This clonotype was found a few times. The rearrangement uses TRBV7-9 and TRBJ2-1; D is perhaps TRBD1 or TRBD2 (5 bases each). The germline V and J ends were trimmed by 0 bases and 8 bases, with 8 bases remaining between them. The CDR3 spans 13 residues. The germline gives CDR1 SEHNR, CDR2 FQNEAQ (reference sequence). The CDR3 coding sequence is TGTGCCAGCAGCTTAGCCTCGGGACATGAGCAGTTCTTC. It codes for CASSLASGHEQFF.

The table lists this clonotype with a few counts. The chain recombines TRBV28 with TRBJ2-2; 8 bases match TRBD1. V gave up 9 bases and J gave up 3 bases; unmatched junction bases: 9. The CDR3 consists of 15 residues. CDR1 is MDHEN and CDR2 is SYDVKM in the germline V gene. CDR3: CASTSGTGDTGELFF. CDR3 DNA sequence: TGTGCCAGTACCTCCGGGACAGGAGACACCGGGGAGCTGTTTTTT.

The chain is built from TRBV7-3 and TRBJ2-1; D may be TRBD1 or TRBD2 (5 bases each). Germline values: CDR1 SGHTA, CDR2 FQGTGA. This CDR3 spans 17 amino acids. Trimming cost V 1 base and J 0 bases, with 13 bases left between them. The DNA for the CDR3 is TGTGCCAGCAGCTTAATCTCGGGACCGAGCTCCTACAATGAGCAGTTCTTC. As protein: CASSLISGPSSYNEQFF.

In this sample, this clonotype turned up many times. The chain carries TRBV3-1 and TRBJ2-7, with 11 bases that match TRBD2. The junction had 3 bases not matched to a gene; V was cut back by 4 bases and J by 7 bases. Germline CDR1 is LGHDT and CDR2 is YNNKEL (reference sequence). This CDR3 has 13 amino acids. The CDR3 spells CASSLRTSGEQYF. DNA for the CDR3: TGTGCCAGCAGCCTTAGGACTAGCGGGGAGCAGTACTTC.

This clonotype showed up many times. The chain combines TRBV29-1 with TRBJ1-2; 10 bases agree with TRBD1. Germline V lookup: CDR1 SQVTM, CDR2 ANQGSEA. The CDR3 contains 11 residues. J was trimmed by 8 bases and V by 7 bases; bases with no gene match: 4. In nucleotides, the CDR3 is TGCAGCGCGGGGACAGGGGAAGGCTACACCTTC. Translation: CSAGTGEGYTF. Together with reference TRBV29-1 and TRBJ1-2, the CDR3 gives the full variable domain: SAVISQKPSRDICQRGTSLTIQCQVDSQVTMMFWYRQQPGQSLTLIATANQGSEATYESGFVIDKFPISRPNLTFSTLTVSNMSPEDSSIYLCSAGTGEGYTFGSGTRLTVV.

This clonotype has at least ten counts. This rearrangement joins TRBV4-2 to TRBJ2-5; the D gene is possibly TRBD2 (6 bases). Deletions cut 1 base from V and 0 bases from J, with 9 bases between. The CDR3 extends over 15 amino acids. CDR1 and CDR2 from the germline V gene are LGHNA and YNFKEQ. The CDR3 DNA follows: TGTGCCAGCAGCCAAGGGGAGGAGTACCAAGAGACCCAGTACTTC. Protein: CASSQGEEYQETQYF.

The sample holds a few counts of this clonotype. The chain recombines TRBV20-1 with TRBJ2-1; a weak D match, TRBD2 (5 bases). The germline gives CDR1 DFQATT, CDR2 SNEGSKA (reference sequence). CDR3 length equals 15 residues. V was shortened by 8 bases and J by 4 bases, with 21 bases between the two germline ends. This CDR3 is CSLAERSGRYNEQFF. Written as DNA, the CDR3 is TGCAGTCTAGCCGAGCGGAGCGGAAGGTACAATGAGCAGTTCTTC.

This clonotype was seen repeatedly, ten times or more. The chain employs TRBV5-1 and TRBJ2-1; D may be TRBD2 (5 bases). This CDR3 has 13 residues. V was trimmed by 5 bases and J by 6 bases, leaving 12 bases between them. The V gene's germline CDR1 is SGHRS and CDR2 YFSETQ. Here the CDR3 DNA reads TGCGCCAGCAGACTAGTGGTGATCAATGAGCAGTTCTTC. Translated, it gives CASRLVVINEQFF.

This clonotype was observed a few times. This chain uses TRBV11-2 with TRBJ2-3, with D possibly TRBD2 on 6 matching bases. Germline V CDR1 and CDR2: SGHAT, FQNNGV. V lost 5 bases and J lost 6, with 24 bases in between. The CDR3 totals 17 residues. CDR3 sequence reads: CASSLRSYGGVLDTQYF. The CDR3 DNA follows: TGTGCCAGCAGCCTTAGATCCTATGGCGGGGTGCTGGATACGCAGTATTTT.

This clonotype showed up just a few times. The chain employs TRBV20-1 and TRBJ1-1; the D is unclear. The CDR3 runs to 14 residues. Germline assignment: CDR1 DFQATT and CDR2 SNEGSKA (reference sequence). V was clipped by 0 bases and J by 1 base, with 9 bases between them. The CDR3 DNA is TGCAGTGCTAGAGATGCCCGGGGGAACACTGAAGCTTTCTTT. This sequence encodes CSARDARGNTEAFF.

Ten or more counts support this clonotype. The chain recombines TRBV20-1 with TRBJ2-3, with D perhaps TRBD2 (5 bases). Trimming took 4 bases from V and 6 from J, leaving 11 bases between them. The germline V gene has CDR1 DFQATT and CDR2 SNEGSKA (reference sequence). The CDR3 is 12 residues long. The CDR3 DNA follows: TGCAGTGCTACGACTAAGGGCGATACGCAGTATTTT. Protein: CSATTKGDTQYF.

Notes on this clonotype: Possible read error: a much larger clone is one base away. This sequence joins TRBV20-1 and TRBJ1-2; D gene unclear. Germline V lookup: CDR1 DFQATT, CDR2 SNEGSKA (reference sequence). This CDR3 has 13 amino acids. DNA of the CDR3: TGCAGTGCTGGGTACGGAGCTAACTATGGCCACACCTTC. As protein: CSAGYGANYGHTF.

This clonotype appeared many times. This chain links TRBV7-9 with TRBJ2-3; D not certain. The CDR3 runs to 13 residues. Trimming removed 5 bases at V and 2 bases at J, with 8 bases between. Germline V gene data show CDR1 as SEHNR and CDR2 as FQNEAQ (reference sequence). The chain's CDR3 is CASSPEVTDTQYF. As DNA, the CDR3 is TGTGCCAGCAGCCCTGAGGTCACAGATACGCAGTATTTT.

This clonotype was seen many times. The chain's CDR3 is CASSYSTEYYEQYF. Here the CDR3 DNA reads TGTGCCAGCAGTTACTCGACAGAATACTACGAGCAGTACTTC. The chain carries TRBV6-5 and TRBJ2-7, with D perhaps matching TRBD1 (5 bases). The CDR3 loop spans 14 amino acids. Trimming shortened V by 0 bases and J by 3 bases, and 9 bases separated the two germline ends. Per the germline V gene, CDR1 is MNHEY and CDR2 is SVGAGI.

Comments on this clonotype: This clone may be a read error of a much larger clone one base away. V gene TRBV10-3 combines with J gene TRBJ2-7; no clear D. The CDR3 is 11 amino acids. Per the germline V gene, CDR1 is ENHRY and CDR2 is SYGVKD. The CDR3 DNA reads TGTACCATCAGTGAGAGATACGAGCAGTACTTC. The encoded protein is CTISERYEQYF.

This clonotype was recorded at least ten times. V and J are TRBV5-1 and TRBJ2-2, with TRBD2 matching 11 bases. Per germline, CDR1 SGHRS and CDR2 YFSETQ. The V segment lost 1 base and the J segment 5 bases; nucleotides outside the gene matches: 4. This CDR3 is 16 amino acids long. CDR3 coding DNA: TGCGCCAGCAGCTTGACCCGGACTAGCGGGACCGGGGAGCTGTTTTTT. Translation gives CASSLTRTSGTGELFF. The whole variable domain, remainder taken from reference TRBV5-1 and TRBJ2-2, is KAGVTQTPRYLIKTRGQQVTLSCSPISGHRSVSWYQQTPGQGLQFLFEYFSETQRNKGNFPGRFSGRQFSNSRSEMNVSTLELGDSALYLCASSLTRTSGTGELFFGEGSRLTVL.

This clonotype was counted ten times or more. The J gene is TRBJ1-5, the V gene TRBV7-9; tentative D call: TRBD1 (5 bases). Trimming cost V 4 bases and J 5 bases, with 15 bases left between them. Per germline, CDR1 SEHNR and CDR2 FQNEAQ (reference sequence). There are 15 residues in the CDR3. CDR3: CASSWNRDGDQPQHF. CDR3 DNA: TGTGCCAGCAGCTGGAACCGGGACGGGGATCAGCCCCAGCATTTT.

The CDR3 loop is CASSQEQGKSNQPQHF. As DNA, the CDR3 is TGTGCCAGCAGCCAAGAACAGGGCAAAAGCAATCAGCCCCAGCATTTT. The chain links TRBV14 to TRBJ1-5, with D possibly being TRBD1 (6 bases). The V end lost 0 bases, the J end lost 1 base, and 10 bases lay between the germline ends. In germline, CDR1 is SGHDN, CDR2 FVKESK. This CDR3 contains 16 residues.

This clonotype was seen more than once but under ten times. This sequence joins TRBV20-1 and TRBJ2-1; D ambiguous. The CDR3 has 12 residues. Germline V lookup: CDR1 DFQATT, CDR2 SNEGSKA (reference sequence). Trimming left V 5 bases short and J 4 bases short, with 9 bases between. The CDR3 DNA reads as TGCAGTGCTGTCCAAGCGTACAATGAGCAGTTCTTC. Translation: CSAVQAYNEQFF.

The chain is built from TRBV18 and TRBJ2-1; 8 bases fit TRBD2. The CDR3 extends over 18 amino acids. V gave up 0 bases and J gave up 7 bases; unmatched junction bases: 14. The germline V gene has CDR1 KGHSH and CDR2 LQKENI. The CDR3 protein is CASSPPISGRGYRNEQFF. CDR3 coding DNA: TGTGCCAGCTCACCACCGATAAGCGGGAGAGGGTACAGGAATGAGCAGTTCTTC.

The chain uses TRBV4-1 and TRBJ2-2, with TRBD2 matching over 13 bases. The junction had 3 bases not matched to a gene; V was cut back by 4 bases and J by 4 bases. The CDR3 covers 16 residues. The germline CDR1 and CDR2 sequences are MGHRA and YSYEKL. The CDR3 is CASSPRLAGGTGELFF. CDR3 DNA: TGCGCCAGCAGCCCACGACTAGCGGGGGGCACCGGGGAGCTGTTTTTT.

This clonotype showed up many times. V gene TRBV7-9 combines with J gene TRBJ2-5; 7 bases agree with TRBD1. The V gene end was trimmed by 5 bases and the J gene end by 2 bases; junction bases not matched to a gene: 11. The CDR3 length is 16 residues. Germline-derived CDR1 and CDR2 are SEHNR and FQNEAQ (reference sequence). In nucleotides, the CDR3 is TGTGCCAGCAGCCGGAGAGGGGGCGCTTCTCAAGAGACCCAGTACTTC. Its translation is CASSRRGGASQETQYF.

The chain couples TRBV9 to TRBJ1-6; D perhaps matches TRBD1 (5 bases). Germline values: CDR1 SGDLS, CDR2 YYNGEE. V was cut by 0 bases and J by 10 bases, with 8 bases left in between. The CDR3 has 13 amino acids. Written as DNA, the CDR3 is TGTGCCAGCAGCGTAGGGGGGGACTCACCCCTCCACTTT. It encodes CASSVGGDSPLHF.

This clonotype was seen a handful of times. This chain uses TRBV25-1 with TRBJ2-7, with unresolved D. The germline gives CDR1 MGHDK, CDR2 SYGVNS. This CDR3 is 14 amino acids long. Trimming left V 1 base short and J 5 bases short, with 12 bases between. The CDR3 DNA reads TGTGCCAGCAGTGAATCAAGAGTGAAGCACGAGCAGTACTTC. Translated: CASSESRVKHEQYF.